These 32 T cell receptor beta chains came from one sample sequenced in a study of blood T cells in healthy people across ages. Primers used in a second PCR of about 6 to 11 cycles were a sample-barcoded 5' primer and a J-beta primer mix. One entry per CDR3 protein, called by TCRdb with MiXCR from the 5' RACE reads. The data show almost 1 million distinct CDR3 sequences, with roughly 50% seen just once and around 21% held by the top ten. Sequencing was done on a sample of blood. The receptors come from an older woman in good health.

CDR3 sequence (DNA): TGTGCCAGCAGGTCTAGCGCCCATGAGCAGTTCTTC. Amino acids: CASRSSAHEQFF. The J gene is TRBJ2-1, the V gene TRBV14, with D perhaps matching TRBD2 (6 bases). This CDR3 has 12 amino acids. The germline V and J ends were trimmed by 6 bases and 8 bases, with 11 bases remaining between them. In germline, CDR1 is SGHDN, CDR2 FVKESK.

This clonotype was seen more than once but under ten times. The rearrangement links TRBV12-3 or TRBV12-4 to TRBJ2-6; TRBD2 matches 7 bases. This CDR3 has 18 residues. With V trimmed by 4 bases and J by 1 base, 10 bases remained unmatched. This CDR3 is CASSWSGGRLSGANVLTF. CDR3 nucleotide sequence: TGTGCCAGCAGTTGGTCGGGCGGGAGATTGTCTGGGGCCAACGTCCTGACTTTC.

There are a few counts of this clonotype. This chain links TRBV5-1 with TRBJ2-1; the D is unclear. Trimming removed 8 bases at V and 8 bases at J, with 20 bases between. The germline V gene encodes CDR1 SGHRS and CDR2 YFSETQ. CDR3 size: 14 residues. CDR3 region: CASSYSPADDEQFF. CDR3 coding DNA: TGCGCCAGTTCGTATTCTCCTGCGGACGATGAGCAGTTCTTC.

V usage is TRBV6-5 and J usage is TRBJ1-2, with TRBD1 as a possible D gene (5 bases). The CDR3 runs to 12 residues. V lost 4 bases to trimming and J lost 7 bases, with 10 bases between them. CDR1 MNHEY and CDR2 SVGAGI come from the germline V gene. This CDR3 reads CASSSHGGGYTF. In DNA, the CDR3 is TGTGCCAGCAGTTCTCACGGGGGTGGCTACACCTTC.

Only one count was recorded for this clonotype. The gene calls are TRBV27 and TRBJ2-1; the D gene is possibly TRBD2 (5 bases). CDR3 size: 14 residues. Trimming shortened V by 6 bases and J by 5 bases, and 14 bases separated the two germline ends. The germline V gene encodes CDR1 MNHEY and CDR2 SMNVEV (reference sequence). The CDR3 nucleotides read TGTGCCAGCAGAAGAACTAGTCCACACAATGAGCAGTTCTTC. Residues: CASRRTSPHNEQFF.

Here the CDR3 DNA reads TGTGCCAGCTCACCCCGGGACAGCTATGACACTGAAGCTTTCTTT. It codes for CASSPRDSYDTEAFF. The chain couples TRBV18 to TRBJ1-1; 7 bases line up with TRBD1. V lost 3 bases, J lost 3 bases, and 7 bases stayed unmatched. Germline CDR1 and CDR2: KGHSH and LQKENI. The CDR3 consists of 15 residues. The whole variable domain, filled in from reference TRBV18 and TRBJ1-1, reads NAGVMQNPRHLVRRRGQEARLRCSPMKGHSHVYWYRQLPEEGLKFMVYLQKENIIDESGMPKERFSAEFPKEGPSILRIQQVVRGDSAAYFCASSPRDSYDTEAFFGQGTRLTVV.

A few counts support this clonotype. The V and J genes are TRBV9 and TRBJ1-2, with 9 bases identical to TRBD1. The CDR3 sequence is 15 residues long. V was clipped by 4 bases and J by 4 bases; unmatched bases: 8. Germline V gene data show CDR1 as SGDLS and CDR2 as YYNGEE. The chain's CDR3 is CASSPPGTGSYGYTF. The CDR3 nucleotides read TGTGCCAGCAGCCCTCCCGGGACAGGGTCCTATGGCTACACCTTC.

As regards this clonotype: With a much larger clone just one base away, this may be a read error. This chain joins TRBV12-3 or TRBV12-4 and TRBJ2-2; unclear D gene. Trimming shortened V by 3 bases and J by 5 bases, and 13 bases separated the two germline ends. The CDR3 totals 15 residues. This chain's CDR3 is CASSLWVSSTGELFF. The CDR3 DNA sequence: TGTGCCAGCAGTTTGTGGGTGAGTAGTACCGGGGAGCTGTTTTTT.

This clonotype was counted between two and nine times. This chain links TRBV7-6 with TRBJ2-5; 8 nucleotides agree with TRBD2. The assigned J gene may be wrong: the sequence end matches TRBJ2-7 better. This CDR3 has 15 amino acids. Germline V gene sequence: CDR1 SGHVS, CDR2 FNYEAQ. CDR3 loop: CASSKAGVGTVEQYF. CDR3 nucleotide sequence: TGTGCCAGCAGCAAAGCGGGAGTGGGAACTGTCGAGCAGTACTTC.

The chain employs TRBV20-1 and TRBJ2-3; D gene uncertain. The CDR3 runs to 12 residues. Per the germline V gene, CDR1 is DFQATT and CDR2 is SNEGSKA (reference sequence). V gave up 6 bases and J gave up 6 bases, with 13 bases separating them. The CDR3: CSAPKKADTQYF. The CDR3 DNA reads TGCAGTGCCCCAAAAAAGGCCGATACGCAGTATTTT.

This clonotype showed up just once. This rearrangement joins TRBV6-2 or TRBV6-3 to TRBJ2-7; 8 bases map to TRBD1. The assigned J gene may be wrong: the sequence end matches TRBJ2-5 better. The CDR3 is 17 residues long. Germline V lookup: CDR1 MNHEY, CDR2 SVGEGT. CDR3: CASSRGQGRVGGETQYF. DNA for the CDR3: TGTGCCAGCAGCCGTGGACAGGGAAGGGTAGGTGGAGAGACCCAGTACTTC.

The V gene is TRBV5-1, the J gene TRBJ2-7; D gene ambiguous. The CDR3 is 13 amino acids. The germline CDR1 and CDR2 sequences are SGHRS and YFSETQ. V dropped 5 bases and J dropped 6 bases, with 15 bases sitting between them. The CDR3 bases are TGCGCCAGCAGTACCCAGGAGTCCCCCGAGCAGTACTTC. Amino acid sequence: CASSTQESPEQYF.

The chain combines TRBV20-1 with TRBJ2-4, with 7 bases that match TRBD2. The V and J ends lost 6 bases and 0 bases, in that order; junction bases with no gene match: 17. Germline CDR1 reads DFQATT; CDR2 reads SNEGSKA (reference sequence). The CDR3 has 18 residues. CDR3 protein: CSAPTGSSGLLAKNIQYF. The CDR3 DNA is TGCAGTGCCCCGACGGGCTCTAGCGGCCTTCTAGCCAAAAACATTCAGTACTTC.

Worth noting for this clonotype: One end of the junction fails to match germline, which may point to a read error. V usage is TRBV4-1 and J usage is TRBJ2-2, with a tentative D call TRBD2 (5 bases). The germline CDR1 and CDR2 sequences are MGHRA and YSYEKL. The CDR3 extends over 15 amino acids. This CDR3 is CASSQPLTNTGEPFF. As DNA, the CDR3 is TGCGCCAGCAGCCAACCACTGACAAACACCGGGGAGCCGTTTTTT.

The V gene is TRBV15, the J gene TRBJ2-1; no definite D call. Trimming cost V 1 base and J 4 bases, with 8 bases left between them. The CDR3 runs to 14 residues. Germline-derived CDR1 and CDR2 are LNHNV and YYDKDF (reference sequence). CDR3 loop: CATSRGNIYNEQFF. The CDR3 DNA is TGTGCCACCAGCAGAGGGAACATATACAATGAGCAGTTCTTC.

This chain links TRBV19 with TRBJ2-4; D is unclear. V was shortened by 6 bases and J by 6 bases, with 6 bases between the two germline ends. The CDR3 spans 11 residues. CDR1 and CDR2 (germline): LNHDA, SQIVND (reference sequence). CDR3 DNA: TGTGCCAGTAGGACGGGAAACATTCAGTACTTC. Its translation is CASRTGNIQYF.

The J gene is TRBJ1-6, the V gene TRBV27; D gene unclear. The CDR3 has 16 amino acids. The ends were cut back, 6 bases at V and 8 bases at J, with 20 bases in the middle. Germline V gene data show CDR1 as MNHEY and CDR2 as SMNVEV (reference sequence). CDR3 region: CASRRGIQLAHSPLHF. The DNA for the CDR3 is TGTGCCAGCAGGCGAGGTATCCAGCTTGCCCATTCACCCCTCCACTTT.

The CDR3 is CASRRTSESTTTDTQYF. The CDR3 region has the DNA TGTGCCAGCAGAAGGACTAGCGAGAGCACCACCACAGATACGCAGTATTTT. The rearrangement links TRBV27 to TRBJ2-3, with 9 bases identical to TRBD2. The CDR3 loop spans 17 amino acids. Germline V gives CDR1 MNHEY, CDR2 SMNVEV (reference sequence). The V and J ends lost 6 bases and 2 bases, in that order; junction bases with no gene match: 12.

In its sample, this clonotype was seen a few times. The rearrangement links TRBV3-1 to TRBJ2-4; 8 bases line up with TRBD1. Trimming at V came to 0 bases and at J to 8 bases, leaving 9 bases not matched to a gene. This CDR3 spans 16 amino acids. Germline V gene lookup returns CDR1 LGHDT and CDR2 YNNKEL (reference sequence). CDR3 bases: TGTGCCAGCAGCCAAGACGCCGCCCAGGGGGCTTACATTCAGTACTTC. It encodes CASSQDAAQGAYIQYF.

CDR3 nucleotides: TGTGCCAGCAGTCCGGTAGCGGGAGGGCGAACCTACGAGCAGTACTTC. Translating gives CASSPVAGGRTYEQYF. The V and J genes are TRBV28 and TRBJ2-7, with 11 bases fitting TRBD2. Germline trimming cut 5 bases from V and 2 bases from J; bases unmatched to any gene: 8. The CDR3 extends over 16 amino acids. The germline V gene has CDR1 MDHEN and CDR2 SYDVKM.

The V gene is TRBV28, the J gene TRBJ2-5, with 7 positions matching TRBD1. Trimming removed 4 bases from V and 5 bases from J; junction bases left unmatched: 10. This CDR3 spans 15 amino acids. Germline assignment: CDR1 MDHEN and CDR2 SYDVKM. CDR3 DNA sequence: TGTGCCAGCAGTTCTCCGACAGGGTTATTCGAGACCCAGTACTTC. Amino acids: CASSSPTGLFETQYF.

The V call is TRBV20-1, the J call TRBJ2-5, with 7 nucleotides matching TRBD2. Germline loops: CDR1 DFQATT, CDR2 SNEGSKA (reference sequence). V was pared by 0 bases and J by 5 bases, with 9 bases of the junction left unmatched. CDR3 length: 15 residues. The CDR3 is CSARDIGLVLETQYF. The CDR3 nucleotides are TGCAGTGCTAGAGATATAGGACTAGTTTTGGAGACCCAGTACTTC.

This clonotype was counted between two and nine times. The genes are TRBV20-1 and TRBJ2-1; TRBD2 agrees at 11 bases. This CDR3 has 15 residues. Trimming cost V 1 base and J 4 bases; bases outside gene matches: 3. CDR1 is DFQATT, CDR2 SNEGSKA, per germline (reference sequence). The CDR3 is CSARVVAGGYNEQFF. CDR3 nucleotides: TGCAGTGCTAGAGTCGTAGCGGGAGGGTACAATGAGCAGTTCTTC.

This clonotype was recorded a few times. The rearrangement uses TRBV2 and TRBJ1-6, with D maybe TRBD1 (5 bases). The germline V and J ends were trimmed by 8 bases and 9 bases, with 17 bases remaining between them. CDR1 and CDR2 (germline): SNHLY, FYNNEI. The CDR3 sequence is 14 residues long. CDR3 coding DNA: TGTGCCAGCTGGGGGTTTGAAGAAAGTTCACCCCTCCACTTT. It translates to CASWGFEESSPLHF.

This clonotype was counted a few times. CDR3 amino acids: CASSSSGRRQETQYF. In DNA form, the CDR3 reads TGTGCCAGCAGTTCTAGCGGGAGGAGACAAGAGACCCAGTACTTC. The chain couples TRBV2 to TRBJ2-7; 11 nucleotides align to TRBD2. The DNA end is a closer match to TRBJ2-5, so the J assignment may be wrong. In germline, CDR1 is SNHLY, CDR2 FYNNEI. The CDR3 extends over 15 amino acids.

Notes on this clonotype: The junction differs from germline at one of its ends, possibly a read error. The CDR3 loop is CTTSDPRGGERETQYF. As DNA, the CDR3 is TGTACCACCAGTGATCCACGCGGAGGGGAGAGAGAGACCCAGTACTTC. The rearrangement uses TRBV24-1 and TRBJ2-7; possible D gene TRBD2, 6 bases. The J call may be faulty, since TRBJ2-5 better matches the DNA end. The CDR3 has 16 residues. Germline V CDR1 and CDR2: KGHDR, SFDVKD.

This chain connects TRBV6-6 to TRBJ2-7; D is unresolved. V lost 6 bases and J lost 1, with 10 bases in between. Germline-derived CDR1 and CDR2 are MNHNY and SVGAGI (reference sequence). This CDR3 is 13 amino acids long. In DNA form, the CDR3 reads TGTGCCAGCAGCCAGATTCAGTCCTACGAGCAGTACTTC. Amino acids: CASSQIQSYEQYF.

This chain uses TRBV7-9 with TRBJ2-7; 7 bases are a match to TRBD1. V lost 1 base, J lost 3 bases, and 3 bases stayed unmatched. The CDR3 length is 14 residues. Germline CDR1 and CDR2: SEHNR and FQNEAQ (reference sequence). The CDR3 loop is CASSLDQGVYEQYF. In DNA form, the CDR3 reads TGTGCCAGCAGCTTAGACCAGGGGGTCTACGAGCAGTACTTC.

The chain joins TRBV6-5 to TRBJ2-5, with D maybe TRBD2 (5 bases). The J call may not be correct, given that the DNA end is closer to TRBJ2-7. The CDR3 covers 17 residues. Germline V gene data show CDR1 as MNHEY and CDR2 as SVGAGI. The CDR3 DNA follows: TGTGCCAGCAGTTACGGGAGTGCTGTCTGGGGTCCCGGCGAGCAGTACTTC. This sequence encodes CASSYGSAVWGPGEQYF.

The chain links TRBV6-1 to TRBJ1-1; D remains unclear. The V gene's germline CDR1 is MNHNS and CDR2 SASEGT. Trimming cost V 2 bases and J 0 bases, with 7 bases left between them. The CDR3 covers 14 residues. The CDR3, as DNA: TGTGCCAGCAGTGAACATAGAATGAACACTGAAGCTTTCTTT. Amino acids: CASSEHRMNTEAFF.

The chain's CDR3 is CASNPDSWERSWSYEQYF. Written as DNA, the CDR3 is TGCGCCAGCAACCCGGACAGTTGGGAGCGGAGTTGGTCCTACGAGCAGTACTTC. The rearrangement joins TRBV5-1 to TRBJ2-7; D is possibly TRBD1 (6 bases). V dropped 6 bases and J dropped 1 base, with 26 bases sitting between them. The CDR3 loop spans 18 amino acids. Germline CDR1 and CDR2: SGHRS and YFSETQ.

In the case of this clonotype: At one boundary the junction diverges from the germline segment, which might be a read error. The chain recombines TRBV12-3 or TRBV12-4 with TRBJ2-3, with a weak D call TRBD2 (5 bases). The CDR3 runs to 16 residues. CDR3 nucleotide sequence: TGTGCCAACAGTTTTCTTGGGCGAGGGAACACAGATACGCAGTATTTT. As protein: CANSFLGRGNTDTQYF.